This T cell receptor (beta chain) was captured in a study of molecular identifiers for immune sequencing clone quantification. This clonotype was counted a few times. The germline V gene has CDR1 LNHDA and CDR2 SQIVND (reference sequence). The CDR3 has 14 amino acids. J lost 6 bases, V lost 10 bases, and 8 bases had no gene match. TCRdb passed the PCR reads through MiXCR, listing each CDR3 protein once. The sample consists of over 90,000 distinct CDR3 sequences, under 40% of them appearing once. The receptor was isolated from a human donor in good health. Some libraries in this study had Jurkat cell RNA spiked in. This chain joins TRBV19 and TRBJ1-5; 11 nucleotides align to TRBD1. The sequenced material came from naive CD8+ T cells from blood, with Jurkat cell RNA spiked in. Subset: FACS-sorted CD8+CD4-CCR7+CD45RA+ naive T cells. In DNA, the CDR3 is TGTGCCACCAGGACAGGGGGCTCCAGTCAGCCCCAGCATTTT. Protein sequence: CATRTGGSSQPQHF.